This T cell receptor (beta chain) was sequenced during a study of beta chain features in type 1 diabetes. Study results and limitations: Type 1 diabetes patients had fewer VDJ junction insertions and more deletions. Type 1 diabetes patients had TCRB CDR3s that were shorter (moderately but significantly so) in all four CD4+ subsets.

Expressed TCRB transcripts were sequenced after all isolated RNA was converted to cDNA. The repertoire was sequenced with immunoSEQ multiplex PCR; TCRdb's copy has only in-frame clones and lacks some. This sample yields around 310,000 clones, of which roughly 13% are seen a single time; about 0.016% belongs to the top ten. Using CD45RO/CCR7/CD25/CD127/CD95/CD27, CD4+ naive, central memory, regulatory and stem cell-like memory cells were sorted. This CDR3 is 19 amino acids long. Trimming shortened V by 7 bases and J by 6 bases, and 31 bases separated the two germline ends. As for this clone: The antigen remains unidentified.

J is TRBJ1-5 and V is TRBV23-1; D ambiguous. TRBV23-1 is assigned to the ORF class and has an uncertain function. The sequenced sample was naive CD4+ T cells from blood. This receptor was identified in a woman younger than 35 with type 1 diabetes. The CDR3, as DNA: TGCGCCAGCACCCCAATCGGAACTTTCGGGAGGTTACGGCTTCAGCCCCAGCATTTT. Its translation is CASTPIGTFGRLRLQPQHF.